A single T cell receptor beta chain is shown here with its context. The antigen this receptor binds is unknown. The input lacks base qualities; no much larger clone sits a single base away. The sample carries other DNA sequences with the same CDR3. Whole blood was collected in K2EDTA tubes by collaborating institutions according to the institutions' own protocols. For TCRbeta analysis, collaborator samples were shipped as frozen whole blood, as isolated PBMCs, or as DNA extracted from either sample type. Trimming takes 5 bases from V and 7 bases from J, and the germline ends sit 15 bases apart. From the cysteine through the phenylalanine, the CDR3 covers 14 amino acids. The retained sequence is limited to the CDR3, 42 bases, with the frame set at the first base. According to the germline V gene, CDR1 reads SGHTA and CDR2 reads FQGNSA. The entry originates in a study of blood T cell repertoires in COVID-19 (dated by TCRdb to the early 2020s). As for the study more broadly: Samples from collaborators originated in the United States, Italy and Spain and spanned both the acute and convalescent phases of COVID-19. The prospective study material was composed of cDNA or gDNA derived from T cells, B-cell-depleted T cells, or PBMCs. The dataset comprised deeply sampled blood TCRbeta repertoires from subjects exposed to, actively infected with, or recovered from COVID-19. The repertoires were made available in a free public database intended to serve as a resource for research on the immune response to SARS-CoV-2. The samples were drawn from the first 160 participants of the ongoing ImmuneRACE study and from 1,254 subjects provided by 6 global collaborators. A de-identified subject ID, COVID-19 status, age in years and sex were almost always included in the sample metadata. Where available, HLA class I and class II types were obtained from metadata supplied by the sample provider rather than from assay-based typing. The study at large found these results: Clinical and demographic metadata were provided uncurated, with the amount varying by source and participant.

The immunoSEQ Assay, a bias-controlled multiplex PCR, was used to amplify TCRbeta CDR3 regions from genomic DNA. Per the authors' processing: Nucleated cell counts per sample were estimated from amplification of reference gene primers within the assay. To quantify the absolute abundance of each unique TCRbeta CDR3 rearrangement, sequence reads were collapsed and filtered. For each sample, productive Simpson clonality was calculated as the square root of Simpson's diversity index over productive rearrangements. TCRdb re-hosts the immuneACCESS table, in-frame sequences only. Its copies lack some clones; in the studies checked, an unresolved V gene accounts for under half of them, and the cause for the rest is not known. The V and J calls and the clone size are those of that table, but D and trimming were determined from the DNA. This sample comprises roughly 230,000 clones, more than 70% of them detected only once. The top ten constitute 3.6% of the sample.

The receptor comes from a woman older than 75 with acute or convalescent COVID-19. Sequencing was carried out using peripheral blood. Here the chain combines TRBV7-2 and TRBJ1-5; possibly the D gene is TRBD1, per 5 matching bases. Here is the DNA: TGTGCCAGCAGCCCCTCGGGGGGTGGGCAGCCCCAGCATTTT. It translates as CASSPSGGGQPQHF.